The 9 T cell receptor beta chains below were found in one sample sequenced in a study of blood T cell repertoires in COVID-19. Assay: immunoSEQ multiplex PCR; the TCRdb copy retains only in-frame clones and omits some. The sample includes under 250,000 clones, 88% of them seen just once. The source material was PBMCs or T cells enriched from blood (not recorded which). The origin of the receptors is a woman aged 25 to 39 who had been exposed to COVID-19.

The chain couples TRBV11-1 to TRBJ2-5; TRBD1 agrees at 8 bases. With V trimmed by 1 base and J by 6 bases, 4 bases remained unmatched. The germline V gene has CDR1 SGHAT and CDR2 FQDESV (reference sequence). This CDR3 has 14 amino acids. The CDR3 spells CASSLGAGGKTQYF. CDR3 coding DNA: TGTGCCAGCAGCTTAGGGGCAGGGGGCAAGACCCAGTACTTC.

V is TRBV10-3 and J is TRBJ1-2; 7 positions agree with TRBD1. The CDR3 contains 13 residues. Germline values: CDR1 ENHRY, CDR2 SYGVKD. After removal of 8 bases from V and 5 bases from J, the junction contained 8 bases not matched to a gene. CDR3 region: CAIARTGDYGYTF. The CDR3 nucleotides are TGTGCCATCGCCCGGACAGGAGATTATGGCTACACCTTC.

This clone was seen a few times. This sequence joins TRBV10-3 and TRBJ1-5; maybe TRBD1 (6 bases). Germline loops: CDR1 ENHRY, CDR2 SYGVKD. Trimming left V 3 bases short and J 0 bases short, with 9 bases between. The CDR3 is made up of 15 amino acids. CDR3 coding DNA: TGTGCCATCAGTGACCGACAGGATAGCAATCAGCCCCAGCATTTT. Translated, it gives CAISDRQDSNQPQHF.

The genes are TRBV2 and TRBJ2-1, with 9 bases that match TRBD2. Germline assignment: CDR1 SNHLY and CDR2 FYNNEI. This CDR3 contains 18 residues. The V segment lost 5 bases and the J segment 2 bases; nucleotides outside the gene matches: 13. As DNA, the CDR3 is TGTGCCAGCAGTCTTATGACTAGCGGAGGGGGGACCTACAATGAGCAGTTCTTC. Its translation: CASSLMTSGGGTYNEQFF. Based on the CDR3 plus reference TRBV2 and TRBJ2-1, the full variable domain is EPEVTQTPSHQVTQMGQEVILRCVPISNHLYFYWYRQILGQKVEFLVSFYNNEISEKSEIFDDQFSVERPDGSNFTLKIRSTKLEDSAMYFCASSLMTSGGGTYNEQFFGPGTRLTVL.

V gene TRBV30 combines with J gene TRBJ1-2; D unclear. Germline values: CDR1 GTSNPN, CDR2 SVGIG (reference sequence). This CDR3 region has 13 residues. Trimming removed 3 bases at V and 5 bases at J, with 13 bases between. The CDR3 here is CAWSGGLLYGYTF. In DNA, the CDR3 is TGTGCCTGGAGCGGCGGACTACTATATGGCTACACCTTC.

The rearrangement joins TRBV18 to TRBJ2-1, with 10 bases aligning to TRBD2. V shed 3 bases, J shed 3 bases, and the junction held 8 bases outside the gene matches. The V gene's germline CDR1 is KGHSH and CDR2 LQKENI. This CDR3 has 17 residues. The CDR3 loop reads CASSPILAGFNYNEQFF. The CDR3 bases are TGTGCCAGCTCACCCATACTAGCGGGGTTTAACTACAATGAGCAGTTCTTC.

The V call is TRBV6-5, the J call TRBJ1-2; D ambiguous. This CDR3 comprises 14 residues. Germline CDR1 reads MNHEY; CDR2 reads SVGAGI. V shed 4 bases and J shed 8 bases, with 17 bases lying between them. CDR3 coding DNA: TGTGCCAGCAGTTCCCCGAGGCAAAGCCGGGGCTACACCTTC. Its translation: CASSSPRQSRGYTF.

The CDR3 coding sequence is TGTGCCAGCAGCCTTGGGGGGGGCACAGATACGCAGTATTTT. Translation: CASSLGGGTDTQYF. The chain links TRBV4-2 to TRBJ2-3; 7 bases match TRBD2. The V gene's germline CDR1 is LGHNA and CDR2 YNFKEQ. With V trimmed by 4 bases and J by 1 base, 2 bases remained unmatched. The CDR3 sequence is 14 residues long.

The J gene is TRBJ1-4, the V gene TRBV28; TRBD1 matches 9 bases. CDR1 MDHEN and CDR2 SYDVKM come from the germline V gene. The CDR3 has 16 residues. The CDR3 DNA reads as TGTGTTTCCCGGACAGGGGTCCGGGGACGGGATGAAAAACTGTTTTTT. It encodes CVSRTGVRGRDEKLFF.